This T cell receptor beta chain derives from a study of cytomegalovirus exposure and HLA in healthy donors. The CDR3 is made up of 16 amino acids. The ends lost 0 bases at V and 4 bases at J; junction bases unmatched: 8. From germline, CDR1 is MGHRA and CDR2 YSYEKL. Some clones are missing from TCRdb's copy, which holds only in-frame ones; the method was immunoSEQ multiplex PCR. The repertoire holds fewer than 400,000 clones, with around 90% as singletons. The receptor was isolated from a man aged 25-45 years in good health and CMV-seronegative. The sample consisted of PBMCs. This chain connects TRBV4-1 to TRBJ2-7; TRBD1 aligns across 8 bases. The CDR3 DNA reads TGCGCCAGCAGCCAAGATTCAGGGGGCGATCGATACGAGCAGTACTTC. Amino acids: CASSQDSGGDRYEQYF.